This TCR beta chain was recovered during a study of blood T cell repertoires in COVID-19. About the research overall: Whether acute or convalescent, the COVID-19 samples came from the United States, Italy and Spain.

This CDR3 has 14 amino acids. Trimming pared 5 bases from V and 0 bases from J, leaving 10 bases between. Per the germline V gene, CDR1 is SGHVS and CDR2 is FQNEAQ. Sequencing used immunoSEQ multiplex PCR; TCRdb keeps in-frame clones, though not all of them. The table records approximately 250,000 clones, roughly 85% of them present only once. This clone showed up just a few times. The specimen was peripheral blood. This TCR came from a man aged 50-60 years with COVID-19, enrolled during active disease. The rearrangement joins TRBV7-8 to TRBJ1-1; perhaps TRBD1 as D (5 bases). This chain's CDR3 is CASSRDSLNTEAFF. As DNA, the CDR3 is TGTGCCAGCAGCCGAGACAGCCTGAACACTGAAGCTTTCTTT. Full variable domain (remainder filled in from reference TRBV7-8 and TRBJ1-1): GAGVSQSPRYKVAKRGQDVALRCDPISGHVSLFWYQQALGQGPEFLTYFQNEAQLDKSGLPSDRFFAERPEGSVSTLKIQRTQQEDSAVYLCASSRDSLNTEAFFGQGTRLTVV.